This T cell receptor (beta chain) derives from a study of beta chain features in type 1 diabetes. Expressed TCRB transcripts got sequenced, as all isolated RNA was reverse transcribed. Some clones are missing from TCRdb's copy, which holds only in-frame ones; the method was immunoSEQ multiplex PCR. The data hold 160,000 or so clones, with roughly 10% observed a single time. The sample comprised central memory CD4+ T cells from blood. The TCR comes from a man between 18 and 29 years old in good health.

In DNA, the CDR3 is TGTGCCAGCAGCTTAAGGGTTTACACAGATACGCAGTATTTT. Residues: CASSLRVYTDTQYF. J is TRBJ2-3 and V is TRBV7-8, with D unresolved. V was pared by 2 bases and J by 2 bases, with 8 bases between. Germline V lookup: CDR1 SGHVS, CDR2 FQNEAQ. The CDR3 extends over 14 amino acids.